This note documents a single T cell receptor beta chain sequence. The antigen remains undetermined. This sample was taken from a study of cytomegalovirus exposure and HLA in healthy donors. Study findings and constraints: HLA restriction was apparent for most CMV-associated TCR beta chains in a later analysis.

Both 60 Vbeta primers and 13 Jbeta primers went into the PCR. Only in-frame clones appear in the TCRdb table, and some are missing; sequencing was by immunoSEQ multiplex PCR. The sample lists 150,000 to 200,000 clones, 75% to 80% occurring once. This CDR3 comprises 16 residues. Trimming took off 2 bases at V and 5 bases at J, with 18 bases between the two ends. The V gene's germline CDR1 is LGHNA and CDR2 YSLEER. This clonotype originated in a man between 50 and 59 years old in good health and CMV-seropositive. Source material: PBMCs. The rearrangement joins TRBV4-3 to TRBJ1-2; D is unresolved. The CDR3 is CASSQSVASSSYGYTF. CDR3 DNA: TGCGCCAGCAGCCAATCGGTTGCGAGTTCGTCTTATGGCTACACCTTC.